The 8 T cell receptor beta chains in this list originate from one sample, sequenced in a study of T cells after yellow fever vaccination. TCRdb passed the 5' RACE reads through MiXCR, listing each CDR3 protein once. The profile shows some 110,000 distinct CDR3 sequences, more than 6.5% of them singletons. This specimen consisted of CD4+ T cells sorted from PBMCs, obtained more than 8 days after the first yellow fever vaccination. Receptor source: a man between 18 and 35 years old who received the YFV17D yellow fever vaccine.

Turning to this clonotype: A junction boundary mismatches the germline segment, possibly from a read error. This rearrangement joins TRBV7-2 to TRBJ2-6; 9 nucleotides agree with TRBD1. This CDR3 is 17 amino acids long. Per germline, CDR1 SGHTA and CDR2 FQGNSA. The CDR3 spells CASGWGQGLSGANVLTF. The CDR3 coding sequence is TGTGCCAGCGGCTGGGGACAGGGACTCTCTGGGGCCAACGTCCTGACTTTT.

This clonotype was seen at least ten times. The genes are TRBV5-1 and TRBJ2-5; unclear D gene. V lost 4 bases to trimming and J lost 4 bases, with 14 bases between them. CDR3 length: 14 residues. Germline assignment: CDR1 SGHRS and CDR2 YFSETQ. Here the CDR3 reads CASSPRTPRETQYF. The CDR3 bases are TGCGCCAGCAGCCCCAGGACCCCCAGAGAGACCCAGTACTTC.

The rearrangement joins TRBV20-1 to TRBJ2-3; 14 bases fit TRBD2. CDR3 length: 18 residues. The V and J ends lost 4 bases and 5 bases, in that order; junction bases with no gene match: 14. The germline V gene encodes CDR1 DFQATT and CDR2 SNEGSKA (reference sequence). In DNA, the CDR3 is TGCAGTGCTACCCGACTAGCGGGGGGGGGAAGAGCCAAAGATACGCAGTATTTT. Translation: CSATRLAGGGRAKDTQYF.

This chain connects TRBV7-2 to TRBJ2-6, with 11 nucleotides matching TRBD1. CDR1 is SGHTA, CDR2 FQGNSA, per germline. The CDR3 totals 15 residues. V lost 8 bases, J lost 1 base, and 1 base stayed unmatched. The CDR3 nucleotides read TGTGCCAGCGGGACAGGGGGATCTGGGGCCAACGTCCTGACTTTC. It yields the protein CASGTGGSGANVLTF.

This clonotype was found many times. The gene calls are TRBV3-1 and TRBJ2-1; unclear D gene. Germline V gene lookup returns CDR1 LGHDT and CDR2 YNNKEL (reference sequence). The V gene lost 7 bases and the J gene lost 7 bases, with 14 bases spanning the gap. This CDR3 comprises 13 residues. CDR3 sequence (DNA): TGTGCCAGCAAACACTCAGGCTCGAATGAGCAGTTCTTC. This gives the protein CASKHSGSNEQFF.

With respect to this clonotype: One base away lies a much larger clone, so this may be a sequencing read error. V and J are TRBV2 and TRBJ2-5, with 12 nucleotides matching TRBD2. The CDR3 is made up of 14 amino acids. J was trimmed by 12 bases and V by 1 base; bases with no gene match: 6. The germline CDR1 and CDR2 sequences are SNHLY and FYNNEI. CDR3 DNA sequence: TGTGCCAGCAGTGAAGTACCACTAGCGGGGGGAAAGTACTTC. Translation: CASSEVPLAGGKYF.

The chain links TRBV20-1 to TRBJ1-2; D perhaps matches TRBD1 (5 bases). Germline V gene data show CDR1 as DFQATT and CDR2 as SNEGSKA (reference sequence). This CDR3 has 13 residues. V was shortened by 1 base and J by 8 bases, with 14 bases between the two germline ends. Written as DNA, the CDR3 is TGCAGTGCTAGAGTTGATTCGGGGCGCGGCTACACCTTC. Translated: CSARVDSGRGYTF.

At least ten counts were recorded for this clonotype. This chain connects TRBV5-1 to TRBJ2-5, with 9 positions matching TRBD1. Trimming at V came to 5 bases and at J to 4 bases, leaving 3 bases not matched to a gene. Germline-derived CDR1 and CDR2 are SGHRS and YFSETQ. The length of the CDR3 is 13 residues. CDR3 sequence reads: CASSTQGAETQYF. CDR3 sequence (DNA): TGCGCCAGCAGTACACAGGGGGCAGAGACCCAGTACTTC. Full variable domain (rest looked up from reference TRBV5-1 and TRBJ2-5): KAGVTQTPRYLIKTRGQQVTLSCSPISGHRSVSWYQQTPGQGLQFLFEYFSETQRNKGNFPGRFSGRQFSNSRSEMNVSTLELGDSALYLCASSTQGAETQYFGPGTRLLVL.